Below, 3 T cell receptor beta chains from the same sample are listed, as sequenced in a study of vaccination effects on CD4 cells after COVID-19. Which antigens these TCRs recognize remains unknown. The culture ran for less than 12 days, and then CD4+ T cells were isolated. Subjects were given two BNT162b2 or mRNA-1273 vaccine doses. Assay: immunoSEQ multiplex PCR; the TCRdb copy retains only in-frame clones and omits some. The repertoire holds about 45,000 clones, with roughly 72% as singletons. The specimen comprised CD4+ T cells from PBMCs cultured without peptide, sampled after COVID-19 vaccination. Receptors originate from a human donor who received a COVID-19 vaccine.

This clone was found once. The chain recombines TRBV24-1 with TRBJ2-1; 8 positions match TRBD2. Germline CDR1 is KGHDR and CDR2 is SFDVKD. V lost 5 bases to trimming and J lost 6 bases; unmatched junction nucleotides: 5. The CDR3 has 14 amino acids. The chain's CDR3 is CATSGSGRANEQFF. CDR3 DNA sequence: TGTGCCACCAGTGGAAGCGGGAGAGCCAATGAGCAGTTCTTC.

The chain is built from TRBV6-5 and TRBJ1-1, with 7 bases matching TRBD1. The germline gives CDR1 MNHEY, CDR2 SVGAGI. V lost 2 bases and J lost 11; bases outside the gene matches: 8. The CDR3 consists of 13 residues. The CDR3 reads CASSYQQGTVAFF. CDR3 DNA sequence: TGTGCCAGCAGTTACCAGCAGGGGACAGTGGCTTTCTTT.

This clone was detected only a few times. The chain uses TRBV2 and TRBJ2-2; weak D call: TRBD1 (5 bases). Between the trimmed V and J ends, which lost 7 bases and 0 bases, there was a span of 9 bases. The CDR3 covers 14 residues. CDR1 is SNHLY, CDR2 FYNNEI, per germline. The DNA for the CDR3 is TGTGCCAGCAAAAGGACACCGAACACCGGGGAGCTGTTTTTT. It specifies CASKRTPNTGELFF.